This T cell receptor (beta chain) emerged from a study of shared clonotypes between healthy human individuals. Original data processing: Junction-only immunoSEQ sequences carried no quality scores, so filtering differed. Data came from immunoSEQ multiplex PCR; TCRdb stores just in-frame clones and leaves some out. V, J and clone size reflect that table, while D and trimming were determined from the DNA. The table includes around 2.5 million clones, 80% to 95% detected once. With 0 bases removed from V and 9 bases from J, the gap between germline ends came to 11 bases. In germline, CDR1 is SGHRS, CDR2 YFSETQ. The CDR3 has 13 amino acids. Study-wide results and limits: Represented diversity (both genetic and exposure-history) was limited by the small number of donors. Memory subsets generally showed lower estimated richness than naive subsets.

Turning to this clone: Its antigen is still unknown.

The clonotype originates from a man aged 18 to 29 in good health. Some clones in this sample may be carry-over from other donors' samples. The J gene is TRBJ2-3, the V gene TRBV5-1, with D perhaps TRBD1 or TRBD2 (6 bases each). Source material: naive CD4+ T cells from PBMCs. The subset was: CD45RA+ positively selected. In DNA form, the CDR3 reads TGCGCCAGCAGCTTGGACAGGGAGGCCACGCAGTATTTT. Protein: CASSLDREATQYF.